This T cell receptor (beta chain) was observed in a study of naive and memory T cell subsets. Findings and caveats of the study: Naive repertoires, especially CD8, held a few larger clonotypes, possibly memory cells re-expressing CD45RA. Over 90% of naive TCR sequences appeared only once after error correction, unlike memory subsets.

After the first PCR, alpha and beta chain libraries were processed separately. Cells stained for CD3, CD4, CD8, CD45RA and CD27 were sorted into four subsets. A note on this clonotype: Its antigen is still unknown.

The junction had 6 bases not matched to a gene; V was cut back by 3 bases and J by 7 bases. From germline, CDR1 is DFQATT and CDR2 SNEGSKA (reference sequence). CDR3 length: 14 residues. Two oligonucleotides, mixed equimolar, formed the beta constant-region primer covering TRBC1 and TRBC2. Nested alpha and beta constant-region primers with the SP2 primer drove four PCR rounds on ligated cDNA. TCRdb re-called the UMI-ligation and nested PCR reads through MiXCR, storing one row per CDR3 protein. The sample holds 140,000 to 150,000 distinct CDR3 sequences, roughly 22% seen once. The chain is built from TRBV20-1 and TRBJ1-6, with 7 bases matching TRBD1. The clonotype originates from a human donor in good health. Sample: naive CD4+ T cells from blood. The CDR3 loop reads CSARGQLPNSPLHF. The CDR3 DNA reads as TGCAGTGCTAGGGGACAGCTGCCGAATTCACCCCTCCACTTT.